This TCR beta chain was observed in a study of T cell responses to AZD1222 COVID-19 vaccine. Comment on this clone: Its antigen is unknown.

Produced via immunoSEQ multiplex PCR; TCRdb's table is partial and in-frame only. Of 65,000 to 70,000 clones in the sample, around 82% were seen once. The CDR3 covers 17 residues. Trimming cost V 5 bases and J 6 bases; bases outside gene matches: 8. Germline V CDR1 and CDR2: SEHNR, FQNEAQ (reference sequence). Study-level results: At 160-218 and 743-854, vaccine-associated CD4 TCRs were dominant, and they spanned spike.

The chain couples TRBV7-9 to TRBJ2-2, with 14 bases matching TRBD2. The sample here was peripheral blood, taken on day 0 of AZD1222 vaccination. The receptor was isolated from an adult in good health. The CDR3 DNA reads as TGTGCCAGCAGCCCGATGACTAGCGGGGGGGCCGCCGGGGAGCTGTTTTTT. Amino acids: CASSPMTSGGAAGELFF.